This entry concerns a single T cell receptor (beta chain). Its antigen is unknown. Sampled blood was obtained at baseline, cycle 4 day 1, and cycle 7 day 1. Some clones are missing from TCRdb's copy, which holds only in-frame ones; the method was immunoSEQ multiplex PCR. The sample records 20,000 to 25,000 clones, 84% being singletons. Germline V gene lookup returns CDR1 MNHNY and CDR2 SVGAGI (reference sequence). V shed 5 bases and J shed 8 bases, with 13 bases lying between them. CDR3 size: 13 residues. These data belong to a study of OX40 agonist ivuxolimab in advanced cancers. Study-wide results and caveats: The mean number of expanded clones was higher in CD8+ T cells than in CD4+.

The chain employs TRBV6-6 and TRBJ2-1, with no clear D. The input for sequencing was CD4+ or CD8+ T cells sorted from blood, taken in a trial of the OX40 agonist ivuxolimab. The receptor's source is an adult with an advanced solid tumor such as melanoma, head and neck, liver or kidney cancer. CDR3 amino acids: CASSMGYRDEQFF. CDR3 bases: TGTGCCAGCAGTATGGGTTATAGGGATGAGCAGTTCTTC.